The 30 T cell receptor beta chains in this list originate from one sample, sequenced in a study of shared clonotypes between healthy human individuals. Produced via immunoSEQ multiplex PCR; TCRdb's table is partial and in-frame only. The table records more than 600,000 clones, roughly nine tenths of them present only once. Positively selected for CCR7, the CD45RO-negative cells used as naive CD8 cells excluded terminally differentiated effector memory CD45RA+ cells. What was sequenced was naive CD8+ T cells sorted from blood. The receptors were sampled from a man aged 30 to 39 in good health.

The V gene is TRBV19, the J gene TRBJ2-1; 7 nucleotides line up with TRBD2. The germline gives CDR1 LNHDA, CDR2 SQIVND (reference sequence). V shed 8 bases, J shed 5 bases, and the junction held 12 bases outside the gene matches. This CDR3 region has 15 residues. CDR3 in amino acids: CASAVVAGANNEQFF. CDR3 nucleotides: TGTGCCAGTGCGGTTGTGGCGGGAGCTAACAATGAGCAGTTCTTC.

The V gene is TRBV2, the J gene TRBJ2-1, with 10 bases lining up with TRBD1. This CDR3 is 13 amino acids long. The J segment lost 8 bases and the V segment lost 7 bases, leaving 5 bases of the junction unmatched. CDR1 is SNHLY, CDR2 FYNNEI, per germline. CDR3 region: CASIEGTGDEQFF. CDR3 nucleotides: TGTGCCAGCATCGAAGGGACAGGGGATGAGCAGTTCTTC.

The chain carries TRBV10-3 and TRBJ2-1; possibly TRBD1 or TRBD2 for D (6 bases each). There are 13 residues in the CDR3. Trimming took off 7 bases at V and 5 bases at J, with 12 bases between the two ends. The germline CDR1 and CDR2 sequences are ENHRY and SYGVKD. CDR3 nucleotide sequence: TGTGCCATCACCGAAGGGGGGAACAATGAGCAGTTCTTC. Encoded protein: CAITEGGNNEQFF.

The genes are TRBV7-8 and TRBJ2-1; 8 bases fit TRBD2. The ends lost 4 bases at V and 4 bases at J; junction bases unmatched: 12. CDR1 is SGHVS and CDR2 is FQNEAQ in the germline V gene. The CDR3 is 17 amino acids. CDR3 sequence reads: CASSSRPGTRQYNEQFF. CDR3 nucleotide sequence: TGTGCCAGCAGCTCCAGACCCGGGACTAGGCAATACAATGAGCAGTTCTTC.

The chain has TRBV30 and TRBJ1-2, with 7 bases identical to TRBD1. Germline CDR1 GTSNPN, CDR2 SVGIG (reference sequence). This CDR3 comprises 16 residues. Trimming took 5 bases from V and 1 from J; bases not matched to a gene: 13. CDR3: CAWEGTAASVNYGYTF. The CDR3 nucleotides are TGTGCCTGGGAGGGGACAGCGGCTAGCGTTAACTATGGCTACACCTTC.

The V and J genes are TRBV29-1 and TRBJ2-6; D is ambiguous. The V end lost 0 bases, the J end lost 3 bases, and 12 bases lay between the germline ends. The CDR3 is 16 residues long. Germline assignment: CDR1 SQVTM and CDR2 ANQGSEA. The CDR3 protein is CSVEDLGPSGANVLTF. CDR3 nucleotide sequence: TGCAGCGTTGAAGATCTGGGTCCGAGTGGGGCCAACGTCCTGACTTTC.

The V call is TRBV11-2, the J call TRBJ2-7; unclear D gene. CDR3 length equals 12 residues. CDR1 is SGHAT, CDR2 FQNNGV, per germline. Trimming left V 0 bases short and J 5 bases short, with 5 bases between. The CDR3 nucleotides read TGTGCCAGCAGCTTAGAGGGCCACGAGCAGTACTTC. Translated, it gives CASSLEGHEQYF. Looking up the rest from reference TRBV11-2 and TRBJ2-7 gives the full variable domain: EAGVAQSPRYKIIEKRQSVAFWCNPISGHATLYWYQQILGQGPKLLIQFQNNGVVDDSQLPKDRFSAERLKGVDSTLKIQPAKLEDSAVYLCASSLEGHEQYFGPGTRLTVT.

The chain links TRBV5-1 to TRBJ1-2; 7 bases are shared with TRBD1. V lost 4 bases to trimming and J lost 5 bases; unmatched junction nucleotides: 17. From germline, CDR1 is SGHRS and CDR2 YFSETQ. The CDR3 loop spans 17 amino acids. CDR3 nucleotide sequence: TGCGCCAGCAGCATTCGACAGGGAGACGCCCCCCCGTATGGCTACACCTTC. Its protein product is CASSIRQGDAPPYGYTF.

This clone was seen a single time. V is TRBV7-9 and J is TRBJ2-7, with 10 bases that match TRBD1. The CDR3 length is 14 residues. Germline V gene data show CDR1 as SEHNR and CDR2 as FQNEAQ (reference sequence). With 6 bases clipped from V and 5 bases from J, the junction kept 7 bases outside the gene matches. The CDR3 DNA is TGTGCCAGCAGATCGACAGGGGGCTTCGACGAGCAGTACTTC. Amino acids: CASRSTGGFDEQYF.

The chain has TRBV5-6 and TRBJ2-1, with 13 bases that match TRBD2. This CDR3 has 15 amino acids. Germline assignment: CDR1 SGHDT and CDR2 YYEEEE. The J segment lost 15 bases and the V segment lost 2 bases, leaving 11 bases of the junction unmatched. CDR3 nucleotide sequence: TGTGCCAGCAGCTTATGGACTAGCGGGAGTCAACCCCCGTTCTTC. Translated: CASSLWTSGSQPPFF.

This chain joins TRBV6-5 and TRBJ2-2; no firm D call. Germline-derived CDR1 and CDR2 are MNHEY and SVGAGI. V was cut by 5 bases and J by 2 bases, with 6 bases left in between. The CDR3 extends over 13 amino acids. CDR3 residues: CASSTLNTGELFF. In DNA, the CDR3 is TGTGCCAGCAGTACACTAAACACCGGGGAGCTGTTTTTT.

The CDR3 spells CSVETLAGGDEQFF. For the CDR3, the DNA is TGCAGCGTTGAAACCTTAGCGGGAGGGGATGAGCAGTTCTTC. The V gene is TRBV29-1, the J gene TRBJ2-1; TRBD2 aligns across 11 bases. J was trimmed by 8 bases and V by 2 bases; bases with no gene match: 5. The germline V gene encodes CDR1 SQVTM and CDR2 ANQGSEA. The CDR3 covers 14 residues.

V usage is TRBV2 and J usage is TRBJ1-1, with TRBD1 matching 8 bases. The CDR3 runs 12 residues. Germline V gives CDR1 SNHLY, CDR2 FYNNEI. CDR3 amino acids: CAYQGANTEAFF. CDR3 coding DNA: TGTGCTTATCAGGGGGCGAACACTGAAGCTTTCTTT.

The CDR3 loop is CASSSQLAGSSYEQYF. CDR3 nucleotide sequence: TGTGCCAGCAGCTCGCAACTAGCGGGGAGCTCCTACGAGCAGTACTTC. This sequence joins TRBV7-9 and TRBJ2-7, with 10 positions matching TRBD2. Trimming cost V 4 bases and J 0 bases; bases outside gene matches: 6. Germline V gene data show CDR1 as SEHNR and CDR2 as FQNEAQ (reference sequence). The CDR3 is 16 amino acids.

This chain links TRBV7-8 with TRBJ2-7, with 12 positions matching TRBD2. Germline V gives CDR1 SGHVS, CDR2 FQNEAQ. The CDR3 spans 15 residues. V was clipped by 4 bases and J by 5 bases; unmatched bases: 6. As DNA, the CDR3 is TGTGCCAGCAGCTCCAGACTAGCGGGAGTGAACGAGCAGTACTTC. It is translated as CASSSRLAGVNEQYF.

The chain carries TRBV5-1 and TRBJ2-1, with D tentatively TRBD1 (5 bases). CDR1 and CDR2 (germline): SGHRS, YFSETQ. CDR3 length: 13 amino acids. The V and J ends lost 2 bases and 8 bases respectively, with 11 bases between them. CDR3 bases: TGCGCCAGCAGCTTAAGGGGCCCCCATGAGCAGTTCTTC. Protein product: CASSLRGPHEQFF.

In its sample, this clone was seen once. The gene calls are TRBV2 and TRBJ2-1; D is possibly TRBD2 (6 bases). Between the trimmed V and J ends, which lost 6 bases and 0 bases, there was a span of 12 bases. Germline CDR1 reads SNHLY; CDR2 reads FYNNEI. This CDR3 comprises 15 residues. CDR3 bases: TGTGCCAGCAGGGAGGCGGGGCTCTCCTACAATGAGCAGTTCTTC. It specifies CASREAGLSYNEQFF.

CDR3 amino acids: CAIRGGQDQFF. The CDR3 DNA reads TGTGCCATCAGAGGGGGACAGGATCAGTTCTTC. The chain recombines TRBV10-3 with TRBJ2-1; 8 nucleotides line up with TRBD1. Germline-derived CDR1 and CDR2 are ENHRY and SYGVKD. The CDR3 length is 11 residues. V lost 6 bases, J lost 13 bases, and 5 bases stayed unmatched.

CDR3 loop: CASSYGQSNEKLFF. CDR3 DNA sequence: TGTGCCAGCAGCTACGGACAGAGTAATGAAAAACTGTTTTTT. V is TRBV5-4 and J is TRBJ1-4; weak D call: TRBD1 (6 bases). The V gene's germline CDR1 is SGHNT and CDR2 YYREEE (reference sequence). Trimming pared 3 bases from V and 4 bases from J, leaving 10 bases between. The CDR3 length is 14 residues.

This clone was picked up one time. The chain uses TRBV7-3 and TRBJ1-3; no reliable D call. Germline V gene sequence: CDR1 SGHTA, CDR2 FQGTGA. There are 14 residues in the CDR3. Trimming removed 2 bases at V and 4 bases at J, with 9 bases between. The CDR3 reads CASSLSDGGNTIYF. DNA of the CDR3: TGTGCCAGCAGCTTATCGGACGGAGGAAACACCATATATTTT.

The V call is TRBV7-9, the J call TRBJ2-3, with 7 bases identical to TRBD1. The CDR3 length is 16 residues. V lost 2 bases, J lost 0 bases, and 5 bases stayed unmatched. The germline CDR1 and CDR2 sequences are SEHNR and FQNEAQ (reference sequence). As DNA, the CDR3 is TGTGCCAGCAGCTTAACCGGGACAGCTAGCACAGATACGCAGTATTTT. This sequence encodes CASSLTGTASTDTQYF.

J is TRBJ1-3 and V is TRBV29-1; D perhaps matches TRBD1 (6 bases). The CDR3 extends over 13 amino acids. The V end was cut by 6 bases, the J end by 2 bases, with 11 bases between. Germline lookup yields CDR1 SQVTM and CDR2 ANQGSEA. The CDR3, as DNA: TGCAGCGTCAAAGGGGGGGCTGGAAACACCATATATTTT. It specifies CSVKGGAGNTIYF.

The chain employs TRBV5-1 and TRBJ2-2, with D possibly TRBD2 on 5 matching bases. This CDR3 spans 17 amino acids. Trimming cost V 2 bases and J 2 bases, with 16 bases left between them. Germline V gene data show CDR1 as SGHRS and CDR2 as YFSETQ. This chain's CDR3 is CASSFEGAPRNTGELFF. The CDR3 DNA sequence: TGCGCCAGCAGCTTTGAGGGAGCACCCCGTAACACCGGGGAGCTGTTTTTT.

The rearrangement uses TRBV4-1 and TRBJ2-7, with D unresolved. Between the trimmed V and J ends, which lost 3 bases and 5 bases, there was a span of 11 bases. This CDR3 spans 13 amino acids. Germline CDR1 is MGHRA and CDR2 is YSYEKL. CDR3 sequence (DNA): TGCGCCAGCAGCCAGACTGCTTCCCACGAGCAGTACTTC. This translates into CASSQTASHEQYF.

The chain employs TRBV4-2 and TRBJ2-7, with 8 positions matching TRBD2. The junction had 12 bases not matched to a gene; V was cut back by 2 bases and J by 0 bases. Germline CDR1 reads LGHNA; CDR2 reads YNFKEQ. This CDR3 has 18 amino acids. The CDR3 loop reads CASSQTPLAGGLSYEQYF. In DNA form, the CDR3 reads TGTGCCAGCAGCCAAACTCCTTTGGCGGGAGGTCTCTCCTACGAGCAGTACTTC.

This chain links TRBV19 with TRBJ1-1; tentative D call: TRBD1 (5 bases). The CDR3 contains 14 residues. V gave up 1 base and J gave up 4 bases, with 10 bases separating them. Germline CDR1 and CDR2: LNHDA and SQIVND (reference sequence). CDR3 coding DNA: TGTGCCAGTAGTATAGGGTCAGGGTTCACTGAAGCTTTCTTT. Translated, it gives CASSIGSGFTEAFF.

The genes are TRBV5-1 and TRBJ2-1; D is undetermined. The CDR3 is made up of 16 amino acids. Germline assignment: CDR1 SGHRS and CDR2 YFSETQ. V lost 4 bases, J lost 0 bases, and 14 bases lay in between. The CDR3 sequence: CASSPSGLSSYNEQFF. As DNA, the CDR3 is TGCGCCAGCAGCCCATCGGGCTTAAGCTCCTACAATGAGCAGTTCTTC.

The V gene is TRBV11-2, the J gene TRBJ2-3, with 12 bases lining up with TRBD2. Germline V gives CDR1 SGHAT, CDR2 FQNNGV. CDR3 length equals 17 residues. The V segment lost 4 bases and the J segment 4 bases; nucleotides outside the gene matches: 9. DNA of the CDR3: TGTGCCAGCAGCTCGAGGGCTAGCGGGAGGGTAGCAGATACGCAGTATTTT. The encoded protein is CASSSRASGRVADTQYF.

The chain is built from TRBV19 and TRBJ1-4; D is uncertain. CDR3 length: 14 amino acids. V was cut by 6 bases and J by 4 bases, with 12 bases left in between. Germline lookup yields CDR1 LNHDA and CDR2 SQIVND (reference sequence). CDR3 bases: TGTGCCAGTAGACCTCCAGGACGTAATGAAAAACTGTTTTTT. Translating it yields CASRPPGRNEKLFF.

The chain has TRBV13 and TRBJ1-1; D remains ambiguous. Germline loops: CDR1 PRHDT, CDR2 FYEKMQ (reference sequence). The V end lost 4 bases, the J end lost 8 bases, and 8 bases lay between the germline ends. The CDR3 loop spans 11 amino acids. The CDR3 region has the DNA TGTGCCAGCAGCTCCGATTACGAAGCTTTCTTT. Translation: CASSSDYEAFF.